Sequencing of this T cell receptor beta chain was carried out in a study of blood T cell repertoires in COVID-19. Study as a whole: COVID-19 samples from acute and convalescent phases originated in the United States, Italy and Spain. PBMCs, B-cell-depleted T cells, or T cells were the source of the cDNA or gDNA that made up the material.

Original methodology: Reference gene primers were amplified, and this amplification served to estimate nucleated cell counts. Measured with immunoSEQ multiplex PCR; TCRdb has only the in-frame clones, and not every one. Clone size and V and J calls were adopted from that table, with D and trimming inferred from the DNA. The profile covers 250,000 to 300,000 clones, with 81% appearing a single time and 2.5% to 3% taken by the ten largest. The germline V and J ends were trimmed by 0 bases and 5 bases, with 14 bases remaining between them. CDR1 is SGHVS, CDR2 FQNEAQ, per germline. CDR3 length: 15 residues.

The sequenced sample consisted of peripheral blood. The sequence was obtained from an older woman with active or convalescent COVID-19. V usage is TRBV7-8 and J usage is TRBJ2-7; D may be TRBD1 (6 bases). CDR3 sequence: CASSLALSGVHEQYF. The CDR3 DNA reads TGTGCCAGCAGCTTAGCGCTGTCAGGGGTCCACGAGCAGTACTTC.